The 5 T cell receptor beta chains given below trace back to one sample, sequenced in a study of blood T cell repertoires in COVID-19. The method was immunoSEQ multiplex PCR; TCRdb's version includes in-frame clones alone and lacks a portion of them. The sample includes approximately 300,000 clones, 89% of them seen just once. The specimen was peripheral blood. Receptor source: a woman in her 30s with COVID-19, enrolled during active disease.

This sequence joins TRBV7-9 and TRBJ2-1, with 11 nucleotides matching TRBD2. The CDR3 consists of 16 residues. Germline V gene sequence: CDR1 SEHNR, CDR2 FQNEAQ (reference sequence). The junction had 8 bases not matched to a gene; V was cut back by 2 bases and J by 8 bases. Here the CDR3 DNA reads TGTGCCAGCAGCTTATGGGGGACTAGCGGCTTCGATGAGCAGTTCTTC. This encodes CASSLWGTSGFDEQFF.

This clone appeared a few times. The chain recombines TRBV28 with TRBJ1-6; D gene unclear. Trimming left V 2 bases short and J 0 bases short, with 17 bases between. The CDR3 length is 19 residues. Germline lookup yields CDR1 MDHEN and CDR2 SYDVKM. CDR3 nucleotide sequence: TGTGCCAGCAGTTTAATCTCGGTGACTCCAAGCTCCTATAATTCACCCCTCCACTTT. Protein product: CASSLISVTPSSYNSPLHF.

The gene calls are TRBV7-9 and TRBJ1-2; 9 nucleotides align to TRBD1. With V trimmed by 5 bases and J by 4 bases, 8 bases remained unmatched. The CDR3 consists of 15 residues. The germline V gene encodes CDR1 SEHNR and CDR2 FQNEAQ (reference sequence). The CDR3 DNA follows: TGTGCCAGCAGCATACAGGGGGCGCGGACCTATGGCTACACCTTC. Translation: CASSIQGARTYGYTF.

This chain uses TRBV2 with TRBJ2-5; a possible D gene is TRBD1 (6 bases). The CDR3 is made up of 15 amino acids. The germline V and J ends were trimmed by 2 bases and 5 bases, with 15 bases remaining between them. CDR1 and CDR2 (germline): SNHLY, FYNNEI. The CDR3 DNA follows: TGTGCCAGCAGTGAAAGGACAGCTCCTGGGGAGACCCAGTACTTC. It specifies CASSERTAPGETQYF.

This chain links TRBV6-1 with TRBJ1-5; D is unclear. The length of the CDR3 is 15 residues. V shed 0 bases and J shed 2 bases, with 8 bases lying between them. CDR1 MNHNS and CDR2 SASEGT come from the germline V gene. CDR3 sequence: CASSEAEEGNQPQHF. CDR3 in DNA: TGTGCCAGCAGTGAAGCCGAGGAGGGCAATCAGCCCCAGCATTTT.